Below, 5 T cell receptor beta chains from the same sample are listed, as sequenced in a study of blood T cell repertoires in COVID-19. Method: immunoSEQ multiplex PCR; TCRdb's copy keeps in-frame clones and lacks some. The repertoire holds tens of thousands of clones, with 73% as singletons. The sequenced sample was peripheral blood. The receptor set was obtained from a woman in her forties or fifties with active or convalescent COVID-19.

V and J are TRBV2 and TRBJ1-4; 8 bases align to TRBD1. The CDR3 spans 14 residues. Germline V lookup: CDR1 SNHLY, CDR2 FYNNEI. The V gene end was trimmed by 6 bases and the J gene end by 4 bases; junction bases not matched to a gene: 4. The CDR3 sequence is CASRNDRGNEKLFF. The CDR3 DNA reads as TGTGCCAGCAGAAATGACAGGGGTAATGAAAAACTGTTTTTT.

The V gene is TRBV5-1, the J gene TRBJ2-2; D not resolved. The CDR3 spans 14 residues. Trimming took off 4 bases at V and 3 bases at J, with 10 bases between the two ends. CDR1 and CDR2 (germline): SGHRS, YFSETQ. The DNA for the CDR3 is TGCGCCAGCAGCCCGTCCTTTGACACCGGGGAGCTGTTTTTT. Amino acids: CASSPSFDTGELFF.

The chain joins TRBV3-1 (or the pseudogene TRBV3-2) to TRBJ2-1; 11 positions match TRBD2. CDR3 length: 16 amino acids. Germline lookup yields CDR1 LGHDT and CDR2 YNNKEL (reference sequence). The trim removed 4 bases at V and 6 bases at J, leaving 8 bases unmatched. In nucleotides, the CDR3 is TGTGCCAGCAGCCCCACCGGGACTAGCGGCCTCAATGAGCAGTTCTTC. Amino acids: CASSPTGTSGLNEQFF.

The V and J genes are TRBV19 and TRBJ2-2, with TRBD1 identical over 7 bases. Unmatched junction bases numbered 13, after V lost 9 bases and J lost 6 bases. The CDR3 runs 15 residues. The V gene's germline CDR1 is LNHDA and CDR2 SQIVND (reference sequence). For the CDR3, the DNA is TGTGCCAGCAAGACGACAGGGTGGGTTGCCGGGGAGCTGTTTTTT. Its translation: CASKTTGWVAGELFF.

This chain connects TRBV6-2 or TRBV6-3 to TRBJ1-2; D gene uncertain. Germline V lookup: CDR1 MNHEY, CDR2 SVGEGT. V was clipped by 6 bases and J by 4 bases, with 15 bases between them. This CDR3 contains 14 residues. The CDR3 region is CASRPGQRSYGYTF. The DNA for the CDR3 is TGTGCCAGCAGACCTGGGCAGCGGAGCTATGGCTACACCTTC.